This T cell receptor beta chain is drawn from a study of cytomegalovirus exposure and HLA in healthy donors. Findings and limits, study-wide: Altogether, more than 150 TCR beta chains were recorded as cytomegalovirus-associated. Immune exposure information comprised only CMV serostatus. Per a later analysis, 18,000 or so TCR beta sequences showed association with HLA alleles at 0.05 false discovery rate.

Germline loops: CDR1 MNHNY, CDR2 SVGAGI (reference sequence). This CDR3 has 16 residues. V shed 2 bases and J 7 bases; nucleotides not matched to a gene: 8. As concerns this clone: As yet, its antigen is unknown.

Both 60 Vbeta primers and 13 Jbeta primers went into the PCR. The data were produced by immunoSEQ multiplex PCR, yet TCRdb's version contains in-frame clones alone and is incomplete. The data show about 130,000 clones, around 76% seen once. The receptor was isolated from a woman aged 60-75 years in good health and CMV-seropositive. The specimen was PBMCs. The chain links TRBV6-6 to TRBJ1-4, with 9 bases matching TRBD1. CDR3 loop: CASSYPKGQGIEKLFF. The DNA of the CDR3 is TGTGCCAGCAGTTACCCGAAAGGACAGGGGATTGAAAAACTGTTTTTT.